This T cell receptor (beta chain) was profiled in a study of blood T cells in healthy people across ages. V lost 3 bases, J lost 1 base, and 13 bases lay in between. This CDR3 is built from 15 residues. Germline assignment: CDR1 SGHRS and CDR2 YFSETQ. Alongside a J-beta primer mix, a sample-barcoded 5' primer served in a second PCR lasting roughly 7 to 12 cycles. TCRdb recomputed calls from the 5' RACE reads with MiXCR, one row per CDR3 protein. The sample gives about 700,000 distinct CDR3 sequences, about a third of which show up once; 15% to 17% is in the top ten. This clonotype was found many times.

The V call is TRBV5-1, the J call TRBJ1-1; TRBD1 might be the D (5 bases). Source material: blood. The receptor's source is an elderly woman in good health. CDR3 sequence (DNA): TGCGCCAGCAGCTCCCGCGGGGCGCAGAACACTGAAGCTTTCTTT. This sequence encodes CASSSRGAQNTEAFF.